Below, 11 T cell receptor beta chains from the same sample are listed, as sequenced in a study of blood T cell repertoires in COVID-19 (dated by TCRdb to 2020 to 2022). Libraries were built with the immunoSEQ multiplex PCR assay. Held by TCRdb, this immuneACCESS table contains in-frame sequences only and omits some clones. Under half of the omission traces to an unresolved V gene where checked; the cause of the rest is unknown. The sample table holds some 150,000 clones, of which 80% to 90% were seen once. Of the sample, 2.5% to 3.5% is held by the ten largest clones. The sample comprised peripheral blood. The receptor set was obtained from a woman aged 60-75 years with active COVID-19.

The V call is TRBV4-1, the J call TRBJ1-1; 9 bases match TRBD1. Germline CDR1 and CDR2: MGHRA and YSYEKL. This CDR3 is 15 amino acids long. The trim removed 2 bases at V and 6 bases at J, leaving 7 bases unmatched. CDR3 in amino acids: CASSQPGQGRPEAFF. The CDR3 coding sequence is TGCGCCAGCAGCCAACCGGGACAGGGAAGACCTGAAGCTTTCTTT.

This clone was seen a single time. The J gene is TRBJ2-3, the V gene TRBV5-1; the match to TRBD2 covers 8 bases. Germline trimming cut 4 bases from V and 6 bases from J; bases unmatched to any gene: 13. CDR3 length equals 16 residues. Germline lookup yields CDR1 SGHRS and CDR2 YFSETQ. The chain's CDR3 is CASSAQGAGASDTQYF. CDR3 coding DNA: TGCGCCAGCAGCGCGCAGGGAGCGGGAGCATCGGATACGCAGTATTTT.

The V call is TRBV7-6, the J call TRBJ1-1; D not resolved. The CDR3 is made up of 15 amino acids. Trimming left V 5 bases short and J 1 base short, with 14 bases between. Germline V CDR1 and CDR2: SGHVS, FNYEAQ. The CDR3 loop is CASSPRGSANTEAFF. Here the CDR3 DNA reads TGTGCCAGCAGCCCGAGAGGGTCCGCGAACACTGAAGCTTTCTTT. The whole variable domain, remainder taken from reference TRBV7-6 and TRBJ1-1, is GAGVSQSPRYKVTKRGQDVALRCDPISGHVSLYWYRQALGQGPEFLTYFNYEAQQDKSGLPNDRFSAERPEGSISTLTIQRTEQRDSAMYRCASSPRGSANTEAFFGQGTRLTVV.

This clone was detected only once. This rearrangement joins TRBV7-9 to TRBJ2-4; 8 bases are shared with TRBD2. Germline CDR1 reads SEHNR; CDR2 reads FQNEAQ (reference sequence). The trim removed 5 bases at V and 1 base at J, leaving 10 bases unmatched. The CDR3 loop spans 17 amino acids. The CDR3 region is CASSPRRGAGAKNIQYF. The CDR3 DNA is TGTGCCAGCAGCCCCCGGCGGGGGGCTGGGGCCAAAAACATTCAGTACTTC.

The chain links TRBV7-3 to TRBJ2-1; D is ambiguous. Germline assignment: CDR1 SGHTA and CDR2 FQGTGA. V was pared by 0 bases and J by 5 bases, with 8 bases between. This CDR3 region has 14 residues. The DNA of the CDR3 is TGTGCCAGCAGCTTAACGGGCAACAACAATGAGCAGTTCTTC. Its translation is CASSLTGNNNEQFF.

The chain joins TRBV27 to TRBJ1-1, with TRBD1 identical over 9 bases. The CDR3 is made up of 14 amino acids. J was trimmed by 5 bases and V by 4 bases; bases with no gene match: 5. Germline CDR1 is MNHEY and CDR2 is SMNVEV (reference sequence). The CDR3 region has the DNA TGTGCCAGCAGTTATCGCGACAGGGGGACTGAAGCTTTCTTT. The encoded protein is CASSYRDRGTEAFF.

The J gene is TRBJ2-7, the V gene TRBV9; 12 nucleotides agree with TRBD2. Germline CDR1 reads SGDLS; CDR2 reads YYNGEE. The CDR3 spans 14 residues. The V and J ends lost 7 bases and 6 bases, in that order; junction bases with no gene match: 8. Here the CDR3 DNA reads TGTGCCAGCTCGTTCCTAGCGGGAGGGGGCGAGCAGTACTTC. This gives the protein CASSFLAGGGEQYF.

V is TRBV28 and J is TRBJ1-4; 7 nucleotides agree with TRBD1. The CDR3 sequence is 16 residues long. Germline V gene lookup returns CDR1 MDHEN and CDR2 SYDVKM. The ends lost 3 bases at V and 8 bases at J; junction bases unmatched: 12. The CDR3 DNA is TGTGCCAGCAGTTTCTCTGGGACAGCCCTAGCCGAAAAACTGTTTTTT. This translates into CASSFSGTALAEKLFF.

The chain is built from TRBV12-3 or TRBV12-4 and TRBJ2-1; tentatively, D is TRBD2 (5 bases). V shed 5 bases and J shed 13 bases, with 12 bases lying between them. CDR3 length: 11 residues. The CDR3 DNA reads TGTGCCAGCAGTCGAACGGGAAAACAGTTCTTC. Translated, it gives CASSRTGKQFF.

V is TRBV25-1 and J is TRBJ2-3, with 7 nucleotides matching TRBD2. The CDR3 runs to 17 residues. The V gene's germline CDR1 is MGHDK and CDR2 SYGVNS. Germline trimming cut 4 bases from V and 2 bases from J; bases unmatched to any gene: 12. This CDR3 is CASSAPSEAGDTDTQYF. For the CDR3, the DNA is TGTGCCAGCAGTGCCCCCTCGGAGGCGGGAGACACAGATACGCAGTATTTT.

The V call is TRBV3-1 (or the pseudogene TRBV3-2), the J call TRBJ1-2, with TRBD1 as a possible D gene (5 bases). The V gene's germline CDR1 is LGHDT and CDR2 YNNKEL (reference sequence). V was trimmed by 3 bases and J by 6 bases, leaving 14 bases between them. The CDR3 totals 14 residues. For the CDR3, the DNA is TGTGCCAGCAGCCAGGAGGGGCGAGCGAATGGCTACACCTTC. Protein: CASSQEGRANGYTF.